The rows below give T cell receptor beta chains drawn from one sample of a study of T cell responses to AZD1222 COVID-19 vaccine. Libraries were prepared by immunoSEQ multiplex PCR; TCRdb keeps only in-frame clonotypes and omits some of them. The data contain tens of thousands of clones, approximately 79% of them seen just once; the ten biggest clones take up 20% to 25%. This specimen was peripheral blood, taken on day 0 of MenACWY control vaccination. These receptors all come from an adult in good health. Each CDR3 is given with its conserved first and last residue. Fields, in order: clone size, J gene, D gene, V gene, CDR3 protein, CDR3 DNA. The D gene is left open where the match is weak. The size entry is marked missing in some rows and otherwise reads once, few, many or a size class.

abundance: .
j_gene: TRBJ1-1
d_gene: .
v_gene: TRBV27
CDR3aa: CASSRGAEAFF
CDR3nt: TGTGCCAGCAGTAGGGGCGCTGAAGCTTTCTTT

abundance: .
j_gene: TRBJ2-1
d_gene: TRBD2
v_gene: TRBV5-1
CDR3aa: CASSRSSGSSYNEQFF
CDR3nt: TGCGCCAGCAGCCGATCTAGCGGGAGCTCCTACAATGAGCAGTTCTTC

abundance: .
j_gene: TRBJ2-7
d_gene: .
v_gene: TRBV7-2
CDR3aa: CASSLKLSSYEQYF
CDR3nt: TGTGCCAGCAGCTTAAAACTATCGTCCTACGAGCAGTACTTC

abundance: .
j_gene: TRBJ1-2
d_gene: .
v_gene: TRBV20-1
CDR3aa: CSARGQHLPIF
CDR3nt: TGCAGTGCTAGAGGACAGCATCTCCCTATTTTC

abundance: .
j_gene: TRBJ1-2
d_gene: .
v_gene: TRBV28
CDR3aa: CACGGNYGYTF
CDR3nt: TGTGCCTGCGGGGGTAACTATGGCTACACCTTC

abundance: .
j_gene: TRBJ2-5
d_gene: TRBD1
v_gene: TRBV6-5
CDR3aa: CASSYVDRVETQYF
CDR3nt: TGTGCCAGCAGTTACGTGGACAGGGTAGAGACCCAGTACTTC

abundance: .
j_gene: TRBJ1-5
d_gene: TRBD1
v_gene: TRBV6-1
CDR3aa: CASSEAPQGIQPQHF
CDR3nt: TGTGCCAGCAGTGAAGCGCCACAGGGGATTCAGCCCCAGCATTTT

abundance: few
j_gene: TRBJ2-1
d_gene: TRBD2
v_gene: TRBV6-5
CDR3aa: CASRGAGGGENEQFF
CDR3nt: TGTGCCAGCAGGGGTGCGGGGGGTGGTGAGAATGAGCAGTTCTTC

abundance: .
j_gene: TRBJ1-2
d_gene: .
v_gene: TRBV9
CDR3aa: CASTKQTGSYGYTF
CDR3nt: TGTGCCAGCACCAAGCAGACAGGATCGTATGGCTACACCTTC

abundance: .
j_gene: TRBJ2-3
d_gene: .
v_gene: TRBV30
CDR3aa: CASFWGTQYF
CDR3nt: TGTGCCTCGTTTTGGGGTACGCAGTATTTT

abundance: once
j_gene: TRBJ1-1
d_gene: .
v_gene: TRBV29-1
CDR3aa: CSVQGTYTEAFF
CDR3nt: TGCAGCGTTCAGGGAACGTACACTGAAGCTTTCTTT

abundance: once
j_gene: TRBJ2-5
d_gene: .
v_gene: TRBV5-6
CDR3aa: CASSLWTKETQYF
CDR3nt: TGTGCCAGCAGCTTATGGACTAAAGAGACCCAGTACTTC

abundance: .
j_gene: TRBJ2-3
d_gene: .
v_gene: TRBV5-1
CDR3aa: CASSRDIGTDTQYF
CDR3nt: TGCGCCAGCAGCCGGGACATAGGCACAGATACGCAGTATTTT

abundance: .
j_gene: TRBJ2-7
d_gene: .
v_gene: TRBV4-2
CDR3aa: CASSQDLTPPRYF
CDR3nt: TGTGCCAGCAGCCAAGATCTAACCCCTCCGCGGTACTTC

abundance: .
j_gene: TRBJ2-3
d_gene: .
v_gene: TRBV6-1
CDR3aa: CASSEALGGGRTDTQYF
CDR3nt: TGTGCCAGCAGTGAAGCGCTGGGGGGGGGCCGCACAGATACGCAGTATTTT

abundance: .
j_gene: TRBJ1-5
d_gene: .
v_gene: TRBV19
CDR3aa: CASSIEDGVNQPQHF
CDR3nt: TGTGCCAGTAGTATAGAGGACGGCGTCAATCAGCCCCAGCATTTT

abundance: .
j_gene: TRBJ1-3
d_gene: .
v_gene: TRBV4-1
CDR3aa: CASSQGGGSGNTIYF
CDR3nt: TGCGCCAGCAGCCAAGGAGGGGGCTCTGGAAACACCATATATTTT

abundance: .
j_gene: TRBJ1-2
d_gene: .
v_gene: TRBV9
CDR3aa: CASSERNTHGYGYTF
CDR3nt: TGTGCCAGCAGCGAAAGAAACACCCATGGCTATGGCTACACCTTC

abundance: .
j_gene: TRBJ2-3
d_gene: .
v_gene: TRBV9
CDR3aa: CASSRDPQDTQYF
CDR3nt: TGTGCCAGCAGCCGGGACCCCCAGGATACGCAGTATTTT

abundance: few
j_gene: TRBJ1-1
d_gene: .
v_gene: TRBV19
CDR3aa: CASSIVGGSTEAFF
CDR3nt: TGTGCCAGTAGTATAGTCGGGGGATCCACTGAAGCTTTCTTT

abundance: .
j_gene: TRBJ2-1
d_gene: .
v_gene: TRBV20-1
CDR3aa: CSASEGVPDRNEQFF
CDR3nt: TGCAGTGCTAGTGAGGGAGTGCCAGATCGCAATGAGCAGTTCTTC

abundance: .
j_gene: TRBJ1-1
d_gene: .
v_gene: TRBV6-5
CDR3aa: CASTSDQGTEAFF
CDR3nt: TGTGCCAGCACCTCCGATCAGGGAACTGAAGCTTTCTTT

abundance: .
j_gene: TRBJ1-6
d_gene: .
v_gene: TRBV13
CDR3aa: CASSPHQGFGTNSPLHF
CDR3nt: TGTGCCAGCAGCCCCCATCAGGGTTTCGGAACTAATTCACCCCTCCACTTT

abundance: .
j_gene: TRBJ1-1
d_gene: .
v_gene: TRBV20-1
CDR3aa: CSASFGGLNTEAFF
CDR3nt: TGCAGTGCTAGTTTCGGCGGATTGAACACTGAAGCTTTCTTT

abundance: .
j_gene: TRBJ1-5
d_gene: .
v_gene: TRBV7-8
CDR3aa: CASSLGMGGYSNQPQHF
CDR3nt: TGTGCCAGCAGCTTAGGTATGGGGGGGTATAGCAATCAGCCCCAGCATTTT

abundance: .
j_gene: TRBJ1-2
d_gene: TRBD1
v_gene: TRBV6-5
CDR3aa: CASSYSAGGGEGYTF
CDR3nt: TGTGCCAGCAGTTACTCAGCAGGGGGCGGTGAGGGCTACACCTTC

abundance: .
j_gene: TRBJ2-1
d_gene: TRBD2
v_gene: TRBV11-2
CDR3aa: CARLARVGRAYNEQFF
CDR3nt: TGTGCCAGATTGGCCCGGGTCGGGAGGGCGTACAATGAGCAGTTCTTC

abundance: once
j_gene: TRBJ2-7
d_gene: .
v_gene: TRBV14
CDR3aa: CASSQEGPRNYEQYF
CDR3nt: TGTGCCAGCAGCCAAGAAGGCCCCAGAAACTACGAGCAGTACTTC

abundance: .
j_gene: TRBJ1-5
d_gene: .
v_gene: TRBV2
CDR3aa: CASSYDRLGNQPQHF
CDR3nt: TGTGCCAGCAGTTACGACAGACTGGGCAATCAGCCCCAGCATTTT

abundance: once
j_gene: TRBJ2-1
d_gene: .
v_gene: TRBV9
CDR3aa: CASSAQPGAGHNEQFF
CDR3nt: TGTGCCAGCAGCGCGCAGCCGGGAGCTGGACACAATGAGCAGTTCTTC

abundance: few
j_gene: TRBJ1-2
d_gene: .
v_gene: TRBV5-6
CDR3aa: CASSPDLANYGYTF
CDR3nt: TGTGCCAGCAGTCCGGACCTAGCTAACTATGGCTACACCTTC

abundance: .
j_gene: TRBJ2-6
d_gene: .
v_gene: TRBV19
CDR3aa: CASSSLSGANVLTF
CDR3nt: TGTGCCAGTAGCTCTCTCTCTGGGGCCAACGTCCTGACTTTC

abundance: .
j_gene: TRBJ1-2
d_gene: .
v_gene: TRBV6-1
CDR3aa: CASSEAQGDYGYTF
CDR3nt: TGTGCCAGCAGTGAAGCACAAGGGGACTATGGCTACACCTTC

abundance: .
j_gene: TRBJ2-2
d_gene: .
v_gene: TRBV11-2
CDR3aa: CASSLRGQNTGELFF
CDR3nt: TGTGCCAGCAGCTTACGAGGACAGAACACCGGGGAGCTGTTTTTT

abundance: .
j_gene: TRBJ1-5
d_gene: .
v_gene: TRBV2
CDR3aa: CASSVGESNQPQHF
CDR3nt: TGTGCCAGCAGTGTTGGGGAGAGCAATCAGCCCCAGCATTTT

abundance: .
j_gene: TRBJ2-5
d_gene: TRBD1
v_gene: TRBV6-1
CDR3aa: CASSELTGGQETQYF
CDR3nt: TGTGCCAGCAGTGAACTGACAGGGGGGCAGGAGACCCAGTACTTC

abundance: .
j_gene: TRBJ1-6
d_gene: .
v_gene: TRBV19
CDR3aa: CASHLRGRGESPLHF
CDR3nt: TGTGCCAGTCACCTTCGGGGCAGGGGAGAATCACCCCTCCACTTT

abundance: .
j_gene: TRBJ2-1
d_gene: .
v_gene: TRBV5-1
CDR3aa: CASSPDGPGEQFF
CDR3nt: TGCGCCAGCAGCCCGGACGGTCCAGGTGAGCAGTTCTTC

abundance: .
j_gene: TRBJ2-1
d_gene: .
v_gene: TRBV5-4
CDR3aa: CASSLPGGRFHEQFF
CDR3nt: TGTGCCAGCAGCTTGCCGGGGGGCAGGTTTCATGAGCAGTTCTTC

abundance: few
j_gene: TRBJ1-1
d_gene: .
v_gene: TRBV9
CDR3aa: CASSGSNTEAFF
CDR3nt: TGTGCCAGCAGCGGGTCGAACACTGAAGCTTTCTTT

abundance: .
j_gene: TRBJ1-4
d_gene: .
v_gene: TRBV19
CDR3aa: CASRGVATNEKLFF
CDR3nt: TGTGCCAGTAGGGGAGTTGCAACTAATGAAAAACTGTTTTTT

abundance: .
j_gene: TRBJ1-1
d_gene: .
v_gene: TRBV10-1
CDR3aa: CASSNDDTEAFF
CDR3nt: TGCGCCAGCAGCAACGATGACACTGAAGCTTTCTTT

abundance: .
j_gene: TRBJ1-5
d_gene: .
v_gene: TRBV19
CDR3aa: CASSLQERNQPQHF
CDR3nt: TGTGCCAGTAGTCTACAGGAGCGCAATCAGCCCCAGCATTTT